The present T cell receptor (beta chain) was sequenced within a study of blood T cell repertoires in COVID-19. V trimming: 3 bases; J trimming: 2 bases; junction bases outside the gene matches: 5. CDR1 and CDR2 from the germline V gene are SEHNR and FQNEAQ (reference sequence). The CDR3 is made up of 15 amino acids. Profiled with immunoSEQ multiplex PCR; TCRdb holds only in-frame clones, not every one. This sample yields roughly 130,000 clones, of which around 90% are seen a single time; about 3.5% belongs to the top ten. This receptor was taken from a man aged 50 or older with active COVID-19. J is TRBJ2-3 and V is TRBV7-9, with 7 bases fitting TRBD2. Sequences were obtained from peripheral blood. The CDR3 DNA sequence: TGTGCCAGCAGCTTCACTAGCGTATACACAGATACGCAGTATTTT. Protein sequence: CASSFTSVYTDTQYF.